Listed below are T cell receptor beta chains from one sample, sequenced in a study of a mutant IDH1 vaccine in newly diagnosed glioma. Sequencing used immunoSEQ multiplex PCR; TCRdb keeps in-frame clones, though not all of them. The sample includes 15,000 to 20,000 clones, 70% to 80% of them seen just once. The sample was PBMCs, taken from a glioma patient treated with radiotherapy, temozolomide or both. The origin of the receptors is a man aged 35-49 years with glioma. Both conserved end residues are part of each CDR3. A D gene is named only where the DNA matches it firmly. Expanded clones are given a class, and other clones once, few, many or no size at all.

D	V	J	size	CDR3	DNA
TRBD1	TRBV18	TRBJ2-3	NA	CASSPRDRTTDTQYF	TGTGCCAGCTCACCTCGGGACAGAACCACAGATACGCAGTATTTT
NA	TRBV7-9	TRBJ2-7	NA	CASSLDLAAGEQYF	TGTGCCAGCAGCTTAGATCTGGCGGCGGGAGAGCAGTACTTC
NA	TRBV9	TRBJ2-2	NA	CASSPPVGELFF	TGTGCCAGCAGCCCCCCGGTCGGGGAGCTGTTTTTT
NA	TRBV6-4	TRBJ2-3	NA	CASSDSIVGVGTDTQYF	TGTGCCAGCAGTGACTCTATTGTGGGAGTTGGTACAGATACGCAGTATTTT
TRBD1	TRBV4-1	TRBJ2-7	NA	CASSQVGTGAFEQYF	TGCGCCAGCAGCCAAGTAGGGACAGGGGCCTTCGAGCAGTACTTC
TRBD1	TRBV28	TRBJ1-2	NA	CASRQQGGGYGYTF	TGTGCCAGCAGGCAACAGGGGGGGGGCTATGGCTACACCTTC
TRBD2	TRBV5-1	TRBJ2-1	NA	CASSLGLAGGMNEQFF	TGCGCCAGCAGCTTGGGGCTAGCGGGAGGGATGAATGAGCAGTTCTTC
NA	TRBV19	TRBJ2-7	NA	CASRNLDSYEQYF	TGTGCCAGTAGAAATTTAGACAGCTACGAGCAGTACTTC
NA	TRBV21-1	TRBJ1-3	NA	CASSKVGGGGNTIYF	TGTGCCAGCAGCAAGGTAGGGGGAGGTGGAAACACCATATATTTT
TRBD2	TRBV18	TRBJ2-2	once	CASSPSTSGTNTGELFF	TGTGCCAGCTCACCATCCACTAGCGGGACGAACACCGGGGAGCTGTTTTTT
NA	TRBV6-1	TRBJ2-1	NA	CASSEAPRPYNEQFF	TGTGCCAGCAGTGAAGCGCCCCGACCTTACAATGAGCAGTTCTTC
TRBD2	TRBV9	TRBJ2-2	NA	CASSAGTSGRAVGELFF	TGTGCCAGCAGCGCTGGGACTAGCGGGAGGGCCGTCGGGGAGCTGTTTTTT
TRBD2	TRBV7-6	TRBJ2-7	NA	CASSLVGGRAGEQYF	TGTGCCAGCAGCTTAGTAGGCGGGAGGGCTGGCGAGCAGTACTTC
NA	TRBV28	TRBJ2-7	NA	CASSPPQGHEQYF	TGTGCCAGCAGTCCTCCACAGGGACACGAGCAGTACTTC
TRBD2	TRBV15	TRBJ2-1	NA	CATSDGGRWGEQFF	TGTGCCACCAGCGATGGCGGGAGATGGGGTGAGCAGTTCTTC
NA	TRBV10-2	TRBJ2-1	NA	CASSDGGRIVEQFF	TGCGCCAGCAGTGACGGGGGCCGGATCGTCGAGCAGTTCTTC
NA	TRBV27	TRBJ2-7	NA	CASLTSGMAAPGREQYF	TGTGCCAGCCTTACGTCCGGTATGGCGGCTCCCGGAAGGGAGCAGTACTTC
TRBD1	TRBV14	TRBJ2-7	NA	CASSQRTGPYEQYF	TGTGCCAGCAGCCAAAGGACAGGGCCCTACGAGCAGTACTTC
NA	TRBV28	TRBJ2-1	NA	CASRIPSDRCYEQFF	TGTGCCAGCAGGATCCCCAGCGACAGGTGCTATGAGCAGTTCTTC
TRBD1	TRBV5-4	TRBJ2-3	NA	CASSFKGARTDTQYF	TGTGCCAGCAGCTTCAAGGGGGCGCGGACAGATACGCAGTATTTT
TRBD1	TRBV18	TRBJ2-5	NA	CASSPRMDRAETQYF	TGTGCCAGCTCACCACGAATGGACAGGGCAGAGACCCAGTACTTC
TRBD1	TRBV5-1	TRBJ2-5	NA	CASSPGTGDQETQYF	TGCGCCAGCAGCCCAGGGACAGGTGATCAAGAGACCCAGTACTTC
TRBD2	TRBV6-4	TRBJ2-1	few	CASSDSASGGNEQFF	TGTGCCAGCAGTGACTCGGCGAGCGGGGGCAATGAGCAGTTCTTC
NA	TRBV20-1	TRBJ2-1	medium-sized	CSANRMNEQFF	TGCAGTGCTAACAGGATGAATGAGCAGTTCTTC
NA	TRBV14	TRBJ1-4	once	CASSQGVYFSATNEKLFF	TGTGCCAGCAGCCAAGGGGTGTACTTCAGCGCAACTAATGAAAAACTGTTTTTC
NA	TRBV11-2	TRBJ2-2	NA	CASSLGRQANTGELFF	TGTGCCAGCAGCTTAGGTAGACAAGCGAACACCGGGGAGCTGTTTTTT
TRBD2	TRBV5-6	TRBJ2-1	once	CASSLSGLGYNEQFF	TGTGCCAGCAGCTTGTCTGGACTAGGCTACAATGAGCAGTTCTTC
NA	TRBV11-2	TRBJ1-3	once	CASSLSEGRPNTIYF	TGTGCCAGCAGCTTATCTGAGGGTCGCCCAAACACCATATATTTT
TRBD2	TRBV5-6	TRBJ2-3	NA	CASSLVAGVDTQYF	TGTGCCAGCAGCTTGGTAGCGGGAGTTGATACGCAGTATTTT
TRBD2	TRBV19	TRBJ2-3	NA	CASSPGLAGGPDTDTQYF	TGTGCCAGTAGTCCGGGACTAGCGGGAGGGCCCGACACAGATACGCAGTATTTT
NA	TRBV7-6	TRBJ2-3	NA	CASSSDYNTQYF	TGTGCCAGCAGCTCGGACTACAATACGCAGTATTTT
TRBD1	TRBV29-1	TRBJ1-1	NA	CSVETGRGTSEAFF	TGCAGCGTTGAAACGGGCAGGGGGACTAGTGAAGCTTTCTTT
TRBD1	TRBV7-2	TRBJ1-2	few	CASSLTGQPNYGYTF	TGTGCCAGCAGCTTAACGGGACAGCCAAACTATGGCTACACCTTC
TRBD2	TRBV29-1	TRBJ2-1	NA	CSGGDTSGRGEQFF	TGCAGCGGAGGAGATACTAGCGGGAGGGGTGAGCAGTTCTTC
NA	TRBV30	TRBJ2-1	NA	CAWTWGIGYEQFF	TGTGCCTGGACGTGGGGGATTGGGTATGAGCAGTTCTTC
NA	TRBV30	TRBJ1-2	NA	CAWSRNRANYGYTF	TGTGCCTGGAGTCGGAACAGGGCTAACTATGGCTACACCTTC
TRBD2	TRBV27	TRBJ2-2	few	CASTGLAYTGELFF	TGTGCCAGTACTGGACTAGCGTACACCGGGGAGCTGTTTTTT
NA	TRBV19	TRBJ2-3	NA	CASSMRTSLGTQYF	TGCGCCAGTAGTATGCGGACGTCCCTGGGTACGCAGTATTTT
NA	TRBV4-1	TRBJ2-2	NA	CASSQEQGYNTGELFF	TGCGCCAGCAGCCAAGAACAGGGCTACAACACCGGGGAGCTGTTTTTT
NA	TRBV6-5	TRBJ2-1	NA	CASRSTGYEQFF	TGTGCCAGCAGATCAACAGGGTATGAGCAGTTCTTC
TRBD1	TRBV19	TRBJ1-2	NA	CASSKTGTGGAGRYGYTF	TGTGCCAGTAGTAAAACCGGGACAGGGGGCGCGGGGAGGTATGGCTACACCTTC
NA	TRBV18	TRBJ2-2	once	CASSPPEEMWWGNTGELFF	TGTGCCAGCTCACCACCTGAGGAGATGTGGTGGGGAAACACCGGGGAGCTGTTTTTT
NA	TRBV7-2	TRBJ1-2	NA	CASSGPPYYGYTF	TGTGCCAGCAGCGGACCACCCTATTATGGCTACACCTTC
NA	TRBV12-5	TRBJ1-1	few	CASGLGTEGTEAFF	TGTGCTAGTGGTTTGGGGACAGAGGGCACTGAAGCTTTCTTT
NA	TRBV5-1	TRBJ2-1	NA	CASSLSPGGGEQFF	TGCGCCAGCAGCTTGTCCCCTGGGGGTGGTGAGCAGTTCTTC
NA	TRBV30	TRBJ1-6	NA	CAWSHTNSPLHF	TGTGCCTGGAGCCACACTAATTCACCCCTCCACTTT
NA	TRBV29-1	TRBJ2-5	NA	CSVEGPGWEETQYF	TGCAGCGTTGAAGGCCCGGGGTGGGAAGAGACCCAGTACTTC
NA	TRBV5-4	TRBJ2-5	NA	CASSLGGELETQYF	TGTGCCAGCAGCTTGGGAGGAGAATTAGAGACCCAGTACTTC
TRBD2	TRBV11-2	TRBJ2-1	NA	CASSSRPAGAYNEQFF	TGTGCCAGCAGCTCCCGGCCGGCGGGAGCTTACAATGAGCAGTTCTTC
NA	TRBV30	TRBJ2-5	NA	CAWSKRQGETQYF	TGTGCCTGGAGTAAGCGGCAGGGGGAGACCCAGTACTTC
TRBD1	TRBV18	TRBJ2-7	NA	CASSPRRQGADEQYF	TGTGCCAGCTCACCCCGGAGACAGGGAGCAGACGAGCAGTACTTC
TRBD1	TRBV15	TRBJ1-3	NA	CATSRDRTGAGNTIYF	TGTGCCACCAGCAGAGACCGGACAGGGGCTGGAAACACCATATATTTT
TRBD2	TRBV5-1	TRBJ2-5	NA	CASSSTSGVETQYF	TGCGCCAGCAGCTCGACTAGCGGGGTAGAGACCCAGTACTTC